This T cell receptor beta chain was identified in a study of T cell responses to AZD1222 COVID-19 vaccine. As to this clone: Its specificity is not known.

V shed 2 bases and J shed 6 bases, with 5 bases lying between them. The CDR3 consists of 12 residues. Clones were sequenced by immunoSEQ multiplex PCR, and TCRdb holds only the in-frame ones, with some missing. The sample shows around 160,000 clones, roughly nine tenths of them seen only once. Whole-study results and caveats: Reportedly, nearly half the spike-specific TCRs target unmutated variant regions.

The chain joins TRBV12-3 or TRBV12-4 to TRBJ2-1; no clear D gene. The starting material was peripheral blood, obtained 28 days after the second AZD1222 dose. The receptor comes from an adult who received the AZD1222 COVID-19 vaccine. CDR3 bases: TGTGCCAGCAGTTTAAGTCCCAATGAGCAGTTCTTC. It translates to CASSLSPNEQFF.